Listed below are T cell receptor beta chains from one sample, sequenced in a study of shared clonotypes between healthy human individuals. Assay: immunoSEQ multiplex PCR; the TCRdb copy retains only in-frame clones and omits some. The table has about 2.3 million clones, about 92% seen once. Sequenced input: naive CD4+ T cells from PBMCs. The receptors were sampled from a young man in good health. Some clones in this sample may be carry-over from other donors' samples. Each CDR3 is given with its conserved first and last residue. The D gene is left open where the match is weak. Rows give clone size only sometimes, using once, few, many, or a class for an expanded clone.

NA	TRBV15	TRBD1	TRBJ2-1	TGTGCCACCAGCAGAGATAATGGACAGGGCGCCTACAATGAGCAGTTCTTC	CATSRDNGQGAYNEQFF
NA	TRBV7-9	TRBD1	TRBJ1-1	TGTGCCAGCAGCTTAATCGGCAGGGGGGATTTGTTAGCTTTCTTT	CASSLIGRGDLLAFF
once	TRBV7-9	NA	TRBJ2-5	TGTGCCAGCAGCGCCTCGGACAGAGTGGGAGAGACCCAGTACTTC	CASSASDRVGETQYF
NA	TRBV30	NA	TRBJ2-6	TGTGCCTGGAGTGTACAAACAGGGGCCAACGTCCTGACTTTC	CAWSVQTGANVLTF
NA	TRBV18	TRBD1	TRBJ1-5	TGTGCCAGCTCACCGGGACAGGCGAATCAGCCCCAGCATTTT	CASSPGQANQPQHF
NA	TRBV30	TRBD1	TRBJ2-1	TGTGCCTGTTCCTCCGGGACAGGAGTTTACAATGAGCAGTTCTTC	CACSSGTGVYNEQFF
NA	TRBV9	NA	TRBJ2-7	TGTGCCAGCAGCCGGGACGGATCCTCCTACGAGCAGTACTTC	CASSRDGSSYEQYF
NA	TRBV7-8	NA	TRBJ2-7	TGTGCCAGCAGCTTATTCACGGAGCGGCAGTACTTC	CASSLFTERQYF
NA	TRBV7-9	NA	TRBJ2-3	TGTGCCAGCAGCTTAGCTGGAACCACAGATACGCAGTATTTT	CASSLAGTTDTQYF
NA	TRBV7-2	NA	TRBJ1-5	TGTGCCAGCAGCTTAGGCAGGGAGCATCAGCCCCAGCATTTT	CASSLGREHQPQHF
NA	TRBV30	NA	TRBJ2-5	TGTGCCTGCTCAGGGTGGGAGACCCAGTACTTC	CACSGWETQYF
NA	TRBV6-4	TRBD2	TRBJ2-5	TGTGCCAGCAGGATCGCGGGAGACACTCGGGAGACAGAGACCCAGTACTTC	CASRIAGDTRETETQYF
NA	TRBV5-4	NA	TRBJ1-3	TGTGCCAGCAGCTGGGAAGGGTCAACGGACGCCATATATTTT	CASSWEGSTDAIYF
NA	TRBV15	TRBD2	TRBJ2-7	TGTGCCACCAGCAGAGGCGGGGCTAGCGGGATCTACGAGCAGTACTTC	CATSRGGASGIYEQYF
NA	TRBV21-1	NA	TRBJ1-3	TGTGCCAGCAGCTTTACACCCGGGACAGAGAACACCATATATTTT	CASSFTPGTENTIYF
NA	TRBV19	TRBD1	TRBJ2-2	TGTGCCAGTAGCAACAGGGGGCTACGGACCGGGGAGCTGTTTTTT	CASSNRGLRTGELFF
NA	TRBV27	NA	TRBJ2-7	TGTGCCAGCATGGCCCAACTCCTTCCCTCCTACGAGCAGTACTTC	CASMAQLLPSYEQYF